The 21 T cell receptor beta chains presented below share a single source sample, sequenced in a study of CD8+ T cells in alopecia areata listed by TCRdb under 2018. Receptor libraries were prepared by the immunoSEQ multiplex PCR assay. To provide template for TCR sequencing, every sample had RNA extracted and reverse transcribed into cDNA. TCRdb carries this immuneACCESS record with in-frame sequences only. Its versions omit some clonotypes, under half of them owing to an unresolved V gene in the studies checked, with the rest unexplained. Within this sample are 110,000 or so clones, with roughly 60% of them counted one time only. Under 25% of the sample is held by the ten biggest clonotypes. The source material was CD8+ T cells sorted from blood. The receptors originated from a human donor in good health.

The chain employs TRBV4-2 and TRBJ2-1; 11 bases fit TRBD1. V trimming: 1 base; J trimming: 8 bases; junction bases outside the gene matches: 10. Germline assignment: CDR1 LGHNA and CDR2 YNFKEQ. The CDR3 runs to 17 residues. The CDR3 nucleotides read TGTGCCAGCAGCCAAGCCCTCGGGACAGGGGGTGTCGATGAGCAGTTCTTC. Residues: CASSQALGTGGVDEQFF.

The V gene is TRBV28, the J gene TRBJ2-3, with 10 nucleotides matching TRBD1. V shed 7 bases, J shed 2 bases, and the junction held 12 bases outside the gene matches. The CDR3 totals 17 residues. CDR1 and CDR2 from the germline V gene are MDHEN and SYDVKM. CDR3 nucleotides: TGTGCCAGCACCACACCCGGGACAGGGGTTTTCACAGATACGCAGTATTTT. This sequence encodes CASTTPGTGVFTDTQYF.

This clone came up a few times. Within the sample, other DNA sequences also encode this same CDR3. The J gene is TRBJ2-3, the V gene TRBV5-6; D possibly uses TRBD1 or TRBD2 (5 bases each). This CDR3 is built from 15 residues. CDR1 is SGHDT, CDR2 YYEEEE, per germline. Trimming pared 0 bases from V and 0 bases from J, leaving 8 bases between. The CDR3 here is CASSLGGASTDTQYF. DNA of the CDR3: TGTGCCAGCAGCTTGGGAGGGGCTAGCACAGATACGCAGTATTTT.

The chain links TRBV7-2 to TRBJ2-1, with D perhaps TRBD2 (5 bases). The V end lost 3 bases, the J end lost 5 bases, and 17 bases lay between the germline ends. This CDR3 spans 16 amino acids. CDR1 and CDR2 from the germline V gene are SGHTA and FQGNSA. In nucleotides, the CDR3 is TGTGCCAGCAGCTTCGAATTACGGGGAGCTAACAATGAGCAGTTCTTC. As protein: CASSFELRGANNEQFF.

This chain links TRBV30 with TRBJ1-1; D perhaps matches TRBD1 (6 bases). This CDR3 is 14 amino acids long. V was clipped by 5 bases and J by 4 bases, with 17 bases between them. The germline V gene encodes CDR1 GTSNPN and CDR2 SVGIG (reference sequence). The CDR3 DNA reads TGTGCCTGGTGTCCTACAGGGCCTCTCACTGAAGCTTTCTTT. It specifies CAWCPTGPLTEAFF.

The genes are TRBV19 and TRBJ1-5; D is uncertain. CDR1 LNHDA and CDR2 SQIVND come from the germline V gene (reference sequence). The CDR3 spans 13 residues. V lost 6 bases to trimming and J lost 2 bases, with 8 bases between them. The CDR3 DNA follows: TGTGCCAGTAGGAGCAGCGGCAATCAGCCCCAGCATTTT. Translating it yields CASRSSGNQPQHF.

The chain joins TRBV10-3 to TRBJ1-6; unclear D gene. Germline V CDR1 and CDR2: ENHRY, SYGVKD. With 0 bases removed from V and 9 bases from J, the gap between germline ends came to 21 bases. The CDR3 contains 18 residues. The CDR3 reads CAISESDYKSRRRSPLHF. The DNA of the CDR3 is TGTGCCATCAGTGAGTCGGATTACAAGTCTAGACGGCGTTCACCCCTCCACTTT.

V and J are TRBV6-1 and TRBJ2-1; D remains ambiguous. The V and J ends lost 0 bases and 15 bases respectively, with 12 bases between them. Germline lookup yields CDR1 MNHNS and CDR2 SASEGT. The CDR3 sequence is 12 residues long. The CDR3: CASSEASTTRFF. CDR3 nucleotides: TGTGCCAGCAGTGAAGCATCCACTACCCGGTTCTTC.

This clone was observed a handful of times. The V gene is TRBV6-6, the J gene TRBJ2-7; tentative D call: TRBD1 (5 bases). Per the germline V gene, CDR1 is MNHNY and CDR2 is SVGAGI (reference sequence). This CDR3 is 15 amino acids long. V lost 5 bases and J 2 bases, leaving 16 bases between the germline ends. CDR3 DNA: TGTGCCAGCAGTGTGGAACAGGAGTGGACCTACGAGCAGTACTTC. It codes for CASSVEQEWTYEQYF.

The chain recombines TRBV30 with TRBJ2-2; 7 bases match TRBD1. This CDR3 spans 16 amino acids. Germline lookup yields CDR1 GTSNPN and CDR2 SVGIG (reference sequence). V lost 2 bases to trimming and J lost 4 bases; unmatched junction nucleotides: 10. CDR3 amino acids: CAWSTDRYPLTGELFF. The CDR3 nucleotides read TGTGCCTGGAGTACGGACAGGTACCCTCTCACCGGGGAGCTGTTTTTT. The full variable domain, in which reference TRBV30 and TRBJ2-2 provide the parts outside the CDR3, is SQTIHQWPATLVQPVGSPLSLECTVEGTSNPNLYWYRQAAGRGLQLLFYSVGIGQISSEVPQNLSASRPQDRQFILSSKKLLLSDSGFYLCAWSTDRYPLTGELFFGEGSRLTVL.

This chain connects TRBV15 to TRBJ2-7, with 7 bases aligning to TRBD1. J was trimmed by 2 bases and V by 5 bases; bases with no gene match: 12. The germline V gene has CDR1 LNHNV and CDR2 YYDKDF (reference sequence). CDR3 length: 16 residues. In nucleotides, the CDR3 is TGTGCCACCAGCGACACGTCGGGACAGCGACCCTACGAGCAGTACTTC. Its protein is CATSDTSGQRPYEQYF. Drawing the rest from reference TRBV15 and TRBJ2-7, the complete variable domain is DAMVIQNPRYQVTQFGKPVTLSCSQTLNHNVMYWYQQKSSQAPKLLFHYYDKDFNNEADTPDNFQSRRPNTSFCFLDIRSPGLGDTAMYLCATSDTSGQRPYEQYFGPGTRLTVT.

This clone was observed a few times. J is TRBJ2-7 and V is TRBV29-1; TRBD2 matches at 8 bases. Germline V gene lookup returns CDR1 SQVTM and CDR2 ANQGSEA. V was pared by 3 bases and J by 2 bases, with 3 bases of the junction left unmatched. The CDR3 totals 13 residues. The DNA of the CDR3 is TGCAGCGTTGAGGTAGCGGGGACCTACGAGCAGTACTTC. Its translation: CSVEVAGTYEQYF.

This clone was observed once. The V and J genes are TRBV5-8 and TRBJ2-5; D perhaps matches TRBD1 (5 bases). Germline lookup yields CDR1 SGHTS and CDR2 YDEGEE. V shed 1 base and J shed 10 bases, with 23 bases lying between them. There are 16 residues in the CDR3. The CDR3 DNA reads TGTGCCAGCAGCTTGCCCCGGACAAGTATAATAGGAGACCAGTACTTC. This gives the protein CASSLPRTSIIGDQYF. Full variable domain (missing parts from reference TRBV5-8 and TRBJ2-5): EAGVTQSPTHLIKTRGQQATLRCSPISGHTSVYWYQQALGLGLQFLLWYDEGEERNRGNFPPRFSGRQFPNYSSELNVNALELEDSALYLCASSLPRTSIIGDQYFGPGTRLLVL.

This clone was seen a handful of times. This chain joins TRBV27 and TRBJ1-2; TRBD1 aligns across 9 bases. There are 13 residues in the CDR3. The V gene's germline CDR1 is MNHEY and CDR2 SMNVEV (reference sequence). Trimming at V came to 4 bases and at J to 7 bases, leaving 4 bases not matched to a gene. The CDR3 region is CASSSQGAIGYTF. In DNA, the CDR3 is TGTGCCAGCAGTTCACAGGGGGCCATTGGCTACACCTTC.

The genes are TRBV7-2 and TRBJ2-7, with D possibly matching TRBD2 (6 bases). The V and J ends lost 0 bases and 0 bases respectively, with 6 bases between them. The germline gives CDR1 SGHTA, CDR2 FQGNSA. The CDR3 is made up of 14 amino acids. The CDR3 bases are TGTGCCAGCAGCTTAGCGGGGGGCTCCTACGAGCAGTACTTC. It encodes CASSLAGGSYEQYF.

CDR3 sequence: CASSLGGLAVYSGELFF. As DNA, the CDR3 is TGTGCCAGCAGCTTAGGTGGACTAGCAGTGTACAGCGGGGAGCTGTTTTTT. The rearrangement joins TRBV7-9 to TRBJ2-2, with 8 bases aligning to TRBD2. The CDR3 totals 17 residues. After removal of 1 base from V and 7 bases from J, the junction contained 11 bases not matched to a gene. Germline V CDR1 and CDR2: SEHNR, FQNEAQ (reference sequence).

This rearrangement joins TRBV19 to TRBJ2-5, with D tentatively TRBD1 or TRBD2 (5 bases each). V was trimmed by 3 bases and J by 1 base, leaving 9 bases between them. CDR1 and CDR2 from the germline V gene are LNHDA and SQIVND (reference sequence). This CDR3 comprises 14 residues. This chain's CDR3 is CASSIWGSQETQYF. DNA for the CDR3: TGTGCCAGTAGTATCTGGGGGTCCCAAGAGACCCAGTACTTC.

This chain's CDR3 is CASSSPWGEQYF. In DNA, the CDR3 is TGTGCCAGCAGTTCCCCGTGGGGCGAGCAGTACTTC. The V gene is TRBV13, the J gene TRBJ2-7, with D unclear. Trimming removed 6 bases from V and 6 bases from J, with 12 bases in between. CDR1 is PRHDT and CDR2 is FYEKMQ in the germline V gene (reference sequence). This CDR3 is 12 amino acids long.

The sample holds a few counts of this clone. The CDR3: CSAVGGRETQYF. The CDR3 nucleotides read TGCAGCGCCGTAGGGGGACGAGAGACCCAGTACTTC. The rearrangement joins TRBV29-1 to TRBJ2-5; TRBD1 is a possible D gene (6 bases). The V end lost 7 bases, the J end lost 4 bases, and 13 bases lay between the germline ends. The CDR3 has 12 amino acids. CDR1 and CDR2 from the germline V gene are SQVTM and ANQGSEA.

This clone has only a few counts. V usage is TRBV2 and J usage is TRBJ2-3; 11 bases line up with TRBD2. This CDR3 is built from 14 residues. The junction had 5 bases not matched to a gene; V was cut back by 8 bases and J by 4 bases. Germline V CDR1 and CDR2: SNHLY, FYNNEI. The CDR3 nucleotides read TGTGCCAGCTACCTAGCGGGGGGCCCAGATACGCAGTATTTT. Translating gives CASYLAGGPDTQYF.

The genes are TRBV25-1 and TRBJ1-3; D not certain. Trimming left V 2 bases short and J 0 bases short, with 11 bases between. This CDR3 spans 16 amino acids. In germline, CDR1 is MGHDK, CDR2 SYGVNS. The CDR3 DNA reads as TGTGCCAGCAGTGAAAGTCAGTTCCTCTCTGGAAACACCATATATTTT. The encoded protein is CASSESQFLSGNTIYF.